A selection of T cell receptor beta chains follows, all from one sample in a study of radiation and T cells in renal cell carcinoma. Assay: immunoSEQ multiplex PCR; the TCRdb copy retains only in-frame clones and omits some. The sample shows roughly 120,000 clones, 81% of them seen only once. Sequenced material: blood, taken from a patient whose treatment included radiotherapy and nephrectomy. These TCRs come from a woman aged 55-70 years with renal cell carcinoma. CDR3s leave out the opening cysteine and the closing phenylalanine or tryptophan. D genes are given only for firm matches.

TRBJ1-4 | TRBV7-9 | TRBD1 | AISSAGQAMEKLF
TRBJ2-7 | TRBV6-8 | . | ASSYPDVPSSYEQY
TRBJ2-7 | TRBV29-1 | . | SVTFNSAYEQY
TRBJ2-7 | TRBV5-4 | . | ASSADTGREQY
TRBJ2-6 | TRBV4-1 | . | ASSQEGGGSGANVLT
TRBJ1-2 | TRBV30 | TRBD1 | AWSVQGWGYT
TRBJ2-7 | TRBV15 | . | ATSRGELHANEQY
TRBJ2-7 | TRBV27 | TRBD2 | ASSLFRGAGVGYEQY
TRBJ2-1 | TRBV2 | TRBD2 | ASSELRAAGGLHRNEQF
TRBJ1-1 | TRBV4-3 | . | ASSLHYNTEAF
TRBJ1-6 | TRBV7-2 | . | ASSLAPDGATPLH
TRBJ1-4 | TRBV6-5 | . | ASSSYGPQDEKLF
TRBJ1-5 | TRBV29-1 | . | SVQGSNQPQH
TRBJ1-5 | TRBV19 | . | ASREKRSDNQPQH
TRBJ1-5 | TRBV6-6 | . | ASSYGPNQPQH
TRBJ2-5 | TRBV4-1 | TRBD1 | ASSPLQTGGRETQY
TRBJ1-3 | TRBV9 | . | ASRGGSPLSGNTIY